Only a few counts were recorded for the clone carrying this T cell receptor beta chain. Its cognate antigen is unknown. This record comes from a study of T cells in Graves' hyperthyroidism and ophthalmopathy. Study outcomes and limitations: Most clonotypes that expanded in the thyroid above 0.001 also showed up in blood. Ophthalmopathy, which appeared later, was predicted by the model a median roughly 6.6 months before onset.

RNA transcripts served as the template for amplifying TCR beta CDR3 regions. RT-PCR in the first round (using the HTBI primer set) targeted the TCR CDR3. TCRdb ran MiXCR on the multiplex PCR reads and lists one entry per CDR3 protein. Of about 640,000 distinct CDR3 sequences listed, about 45% were seen once; the top ten hold approximately 7.2%. Patients were excluded for uncontrolled infection, other autoimmune disease, pregnancy or lactation. Orbital computed tomography and thyroid ultrasound, together with serum TRAb and thyroxine and clinical symptoms, were used for diagnoses. Unmatched junction bases numbered 12, after V lost 3 bases and J lost 0 bases. Germline values: CDR1 SGDLS, CDR2 YYNGEE. This CDR3 has 18 residues.

This receptor was taken from an adult man with Graves' disease, either hyperthyroidism or ophthalmopathy (not recorded which). This sequence joins TRBV9 and TRBJ2-5; 9 nucleotides match TRBD1. Input material: peripheral blood or thyroid tissue (not recorded which). Here the CDR3 reads CASSARPWTGDYQETQYF. The DNA for the CDR3 is TGTGCCAGCAGCGCGAGACCATGGACAGGGGATTACCAAGAGACCCAGTACTTC.